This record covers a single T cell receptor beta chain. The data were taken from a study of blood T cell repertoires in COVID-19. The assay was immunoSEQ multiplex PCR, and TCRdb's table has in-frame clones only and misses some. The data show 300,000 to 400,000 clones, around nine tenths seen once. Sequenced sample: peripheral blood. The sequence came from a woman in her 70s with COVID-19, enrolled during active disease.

The CDR3 coding sequence is TGCAGCGTTGACGGCCCCGTGGGCAGGGGCAATCAGCCCCAGCATTTT. It codes for CSVDGPVGRGNQPQHF. The rearrangement joins TRBV29-1 to TRBJ1-5, with a tentative D call TRBD1 (5 bases). The CDR3 loop spans 16 amino acids. The V end was cut by 3 bases, the J end by 2 bases, with 17 bases between. From germline, CDR1 is SQVTM and CDR2 ANQGSEA.